The rows below give T cell receptor beta chains drawn from one sample of a study of spatial heterogeneity in lung cancer. Each CDR3 protein gets one entry after TCRdb re-called the 5' RACE reads with MiXCR. The table records tens of thousands of distinct CDR3 sequences, 12% of them present only once. The material was PBMCs, obtained at follow-up. These receptors all stem from a male donor with early-stage non-small cell lung cancer. The CDR3 runs from the conserved cysteine through the conserved F or W. Fields, in order: CDR3 protein, V gene, J gene.

CDR3: CSANQGSSGNTIYF; V: TRBV20-1; J: TRBJ1-3
CDR3: CASSPGGSNYGYTF; V: TRBV12-3/TRBV12-4; J: TRBJ1-2
CDR3: CASSSRASYNEQFF; V: TRBV6-2/TRBV6-3; J: TRBJ2-1
CDR3: CSVGRGQSYEQYF; V: TRBV29-1; J: TRBJ2-7
CDR3: CASSPGAEETQYF; V: TRBV16; J: TRBJ2-5
CDR3: CAWTRDRRTLHF; V: TRBV30; J: TRBJ1-6
CDR3: CASSLQGNNEQFF; V: TRBV5-1; J: TRBJ2-1
CDR3: CSARQDNEQFF; V: TRBV20-1; J: TRBJ2-1
CDR3: CASSPDRARTEAFF; V: TRBV5-6; J: TRBJ1-1
CDR3: CASSLTSQNNQPQHF; V: TRBV7-3; J: TRBJ1-5
CDR3: CASSIRSGGPDTQYF; V: TRBV19; J: TRBJ2-3
CDR3: CAWSALMNTGELFF; V: TRBV30; J: TRBJ2-2
CDR3: CASSPRVGSYNEQFF; V: TRBV12-3/TRBV12-4; J: TRBJ2-1
CDR3: CASSMGLASNEQFF; V: TRBV5-1; J: TRBJ2-1
CDR3: CASSQAAGGDEYEQYF; V: TRBV4-3; J: TRBJ2-7
CDR3: CSARSDSLASPLHF; V: TRBV20-1; J: TRBJ1-6
CDR3: CASSFGTAGNTIYF; V: TRBV5-4; J: TRBJ1-3
CDR3: CASSPQRGIEETQYF; V: TRBV6-5; J: TRBJ2-5
CDR3: CASSPRDQPYEQYF; V: TRBV27; J: TRBJ2-7
CDR3: CASSWSRVGDEQFF; V: TRBV5-1; J: TRBJ2-1
CDR3: CSATLTREQFF; V: TRBV20-1; J: TRBJ2-1
CDR3: CASSLVGEPLHF; V: TRBV7-9; J: TRBJ1-6
CDR3: CASSLFFKGRAEQYF; V: TRBV5-6; J: TRBJ2-7
CDR3: CASSWAAGELFF; V: TRBV12-3/TRBV12-4; J: TRBJ2-2
CDR3: CAWSVPGTGGTDTQYF; V: TRBV30; J: TRBJ2-3
CDR3: CSAPLRDRSSYEQYF; V: TRBV20-1; J: TRBJ2-7
CDR3: CASSPSTGDEQYF; V: TRBV27; J: TRBJ2-7
CDR3: CASSLNPRDGYTF; V: TRBV7-3; J: TRBJ1-2
CDR3: CASRNTGVNTEAFF; V: TRBV27; J: TRBJ1-1
CDR3: CASSPLMWAGTTDTQYF; V: TRBV9; J: TRBJ2-3
CDR3: CASSHPGASTDTQYF; V: TRBV5-4; J: TRBJ2-3
CDR3: CSARIGLAGSYEQYF; V: TRBV20-1; J: TRBJ2-7
CDR3: CASSPRGGEPQHF; V: TRBV7-9; J: TRBJ1-5
CDR3: CASILTGDEQFF; V: TRBV6-1; J: TRBJ2-1
CDR3: CASSSVNSGTSEQYF; V: TRBV11-2; J: TRBJ2-7
CDR3: CASSLSRTVPYEQYF; V: TRBV5-4; J: TRBJ2-7
CDR3: CASSLGTGRTGELFF; V: TRBV7-3; J: TRBJ2-2
CDR3: CASSQDRQIETQYF; V: TRBV4-3; J: TRBJ2-5
CDR3: CSVLTDPNTEAFF; V: TRBV29-1; J: TRBJ1-1
CDR3: CASSHLADQETQYF; V: TRBV7-9; J: TRBJ2-5
CDR3: CASSTERGRTDTQYF; V: TRBV5-4; J: TRBJ2-3
CDR3: CASSLAQEGKQFF; V: TRBV7-2; J: TRBJ2-1